This TCR beta chain was sequenced during a study of cytomegalovirus exposure and HLA in healthy donors. Whole-study results and caveats: Specificity of a few CMV-associated chains for CMV antigens was verified in vitro. Indistinguishability led to the exclusion of some V segments, TRBV6-2 and TRBV6-3 included.

Primers for the PCR totalled 60 Vbeta and 13 Jbeta. Sequencing used immunoSEQ multiplex PCR; TCRdb keeps in-frame clones, though not all of them. The sample has 150,000 to 200,000 clones; roughly 68% are singletons. Comments on this clone: What it binds is unknown.

Germline lookup yields CDR1 KGHSH and CDR2 LQKENI. V shed 4 bases and J shed 1 base, with 8 bases lying between them. This CDR3 region has 14 residues. This chain uses TRBV18 with TRBJ1-3; D uncertain. This receptor was taken from a man aged 30-40 years in good health and CMV-seropositive. Sequenced: PBMCs. The CDR3 nucleotides read TGTGCCAGCTCACTTAGTGGTTCTGGAAACACCATATATTTT. Translating gives CASSLSGSGNTIYF. The full variable domain, its missing parts supplied by reference TRBV18 and TRBJ1-3, is NAGVMQNPRHLVRRRGQEARLRCSPMKGHSHVYWYRQLPEEGLKFMVYLQKENIIDESGMPKERFSAEFPKEGPSILRIQQVVRGDSAAYFCASSLSGSGNTIYFGEGSWLTVV.